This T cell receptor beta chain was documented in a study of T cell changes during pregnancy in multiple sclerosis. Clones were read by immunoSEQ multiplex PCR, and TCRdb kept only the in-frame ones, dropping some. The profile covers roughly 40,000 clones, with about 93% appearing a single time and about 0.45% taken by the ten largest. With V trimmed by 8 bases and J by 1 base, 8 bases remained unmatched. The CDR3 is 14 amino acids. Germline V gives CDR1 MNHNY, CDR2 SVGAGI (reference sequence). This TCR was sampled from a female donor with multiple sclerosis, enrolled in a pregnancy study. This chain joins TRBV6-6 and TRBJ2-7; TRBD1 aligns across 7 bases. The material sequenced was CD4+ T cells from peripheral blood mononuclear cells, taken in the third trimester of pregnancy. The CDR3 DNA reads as TGTGCCAGCGCGAGGACAGGAAATTCCTACGAGCAGTACTTC. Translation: CASARTGNSYEQYF.